A selection of T cell receptor beta chains follows, all from one sample in a study of T cells in Graves' hyperthyroidism and ophthalmopathy. TCRdb called the multiplex PCR reads again in MiXCR, with one record for every CDR3 protein. The table lists about 290,000 distinct CDR3 sequences, 10% to 15% of them singletons, with more than 7.5% in the top ten. Sequencing input: blood. Source of these receptors: a woman aged 30 to 39 with Graves' hyperthyroidism that later progressed to Graves' ophthalmopathy. The CDR3 runs from the conserved cysteine through the conserved F or W. D genes are given only for firm matches. Clone size is given for some rows only: seen once, a few or many times, or a class if the clone is expanded.

clone_size	d_call	v_call	j_call	cdr3_aa	cdr3_nt
.	.	TRBV6-5	TRBJ2-1	CASSFQHPNVGNEQFF	TGTGCCAGCAGTTTTCAACACCCAAATGTGGGGAATGAGCAGTTCTTC
.	TRBD1	TRBV7-2	TRBJ2-5	CASSLGQGIQETQYF	TGTGCCAGCAGCTTGGGACAGGGTATCCAAGAGACCCAGTACTTC
many	TRBD2	TRBV30	TRBJ2-3	CAWDGTSGTNIDTQYF	TGTGCCTGGGATGGGACTAGCGGGACTAATATAGATACGCAGTATTTT
many	.	TRBV19	TRBJ2-7	CASSHQGQAYEQYF	TGTGCCAGTAGTCACCAGGGTCAAGCCTACGAGCAGTACTTC
.	.	TRBV9	TRBJ2-1	CASSAVRDNEQFF	TGTGCCAGCAGCGCGGTAAGGGACAATGAGCAGTTCTTC
many	.	TRBV4-2	TRBJ2-7	CASSQFPQLGFSEQYF	TGTGCCAGCAGCCAATTTCCGCAATTGGGGTTCTCCGAGCAGTACTTC
many	TRBD2	TRBV20-1	TRBJ2-1	CSAREGGGESSGRIHEQFF	TGCAGTGCTAGAGAAGGGGGAGGAGAGTCTAGCGGGAGGATCCATGAGCAGTTCTTC
few	TRBD2	TRBV4-1	TRBJ2-2	CASRKALAGVGTGELFF	TGCGCCAGCAGGAAAGCACTAGCGGGAGTCGGGACCGGGGAGCTGTTTTTT
many	.	TRBV7-2	TRBJ1-5	CASSLVGDDQPQHF	TGTGCCAGCAGCTTAGTTGGGGACGATCAGCCCCAGCATTTT
.	.	TRBV7-9	TRBJ2-2	CASSIGGAGELFF	TGTGCCAGCAGCATAGGAGGGGCCGGGGAGCTGTTTTTT
.	TRBD1	TRBV7-9	TRBJ1-2	CASSSTIGTGNYGYTF	TGTGCCAGCAGCTCAACGATTGGGACAGGGAACTATGGCTACACCTTC
once	.	TRBV18	TRBJ2-2	CASSPVVPGELFF	TGTGCCAGCTCCCCTGTGGTTCCCGGGGAGCTGTTTTTT
many	TRBD2	TRBV2	TRBJ2-5	CASSEELGGRLETQYF	TGTGCCAGCAGTGAAGAATTGGGCGGGAGGCTAGAGACCCAGTACTTC
many	.	TRBV28	TRBJ2-1	CASSTYSAATYNEQFF	TGTGCCAGCAGCACCTATTCGGCAGCCACCTACAATGAGCAGTTCTTC
.	.	TRBV13	TRBJ2-4	CASSFRSGANIQYF	TGTGCCAGCAGCTTCCGGAGTGGGGCGAACATTCAGTACTTC
many	TRBD1	TRBV7-8	TRBJ2-7	CASSLERGQSSYKQYF	TGTGCCAGCAGCTTAGAGAGGGGACAGAGCTCCTACAAGCAGTACTTC
.	.	TRBV15	TRBJ2-3	CATSRARGSTQYF	TGTGCCACCAGCAGAGCCCGCGGGTCAACGCAGTATTTT
many	.	TRBV28	TRBJ2-1	CASSLGPPSSYNEQFF	TGTGCCAGCAGTTTAGGGCCACCGAGCTCCTACAATGAGCAGTTCTTC
.	TRBD2	TRBV20-1	TRBJ2-2	CSARDPAGGGTGELFF	TGCAGTGCTAGAGATCCAGCGGGAGGGGGCACCGGGGAGCTGTTTTTT
many	TRBD1	TRBV19	TRBJ2-5	CASSTTGGRETQYF	TGTGCCAGTAGTACGACAGGGGGCAGGGAGACCCAGTACTTC
many	.	TRBV7-2	TRBJ2-3	CASSLDTGADTQYF	TGTGCCAGCAGCTTAGACACGGGAGCAGATACGCAGTATTTT
.	TRBD2	TRBV5-4	TRBJ2-1	CASSSGTSTPHEQFF	TGTGCCAGCAGCTCCGGGACTAGCACCCCACATGAGCAGTTCTTC
many	.	TRBV27	TRBJ1-5	CASSRAIHQPQHF	TGTGCCAGCAGTCGGGCCATACATCAGCCCCAGCATTTT
many	TRBD1	TRBV27	TRBJ2-7	CASSFGTGTYEQYF	TGTGCCAGCAGCTTTGGGACAGGAACCTACGAGCAGTACTTC
many	.	TRBV20-1	TRBJ2-5	CSAWDNQETQYF	TGCAGTGCGTGGGACAACCAAGAGACCCAGTACTTC
many	.	TRBV28	TRBJ1-1	CASIEGVAEAFF	TGTGCCAGCATTGAGGGGGTTGCCGAAGCTTTCTTT
many	TRBD1	TRBV30	TRBJ2-1	CAWGGQGANEQFF	TGTGCCTGGGGGGGACAGGGGGCGAATGAGCAGTTCTTC
many	TRBD2	TRBV10-3	TRBJ2-1	CAISDPGLADNEQFF	TGTGCCATCAGTGACCCGGGACTAGCGGACAATGAGCAGTTCTTC
many	.	TRBV9	TRBJ1-6	CASSSDPNNSPLHF	TGTGCCAGCAGCTCGGACCCTAATAATTCACCCCTCCACTTT
many	.	TRBV6-2/TRBV6-3	TRBJ2-7	CASSYYPQGRIDEQYF	TGTGCCAGCAGTTACTACCCCCAGGGCAGGATCGACGAGCAGTACTTC
many	TRBD1	TRBV6-2/TRBV6-3	TRBJ1-2	CASSLTSGQSYGYTF	TGTGCCAGCAGCCTTACCTCGGGACAGAGTTATGGCTACACCTTC